The clone carrying this T cell receptor beta chain showed up many times. The entry originates in a study of neurological immune-mediated disorders. Using its own MiXCR run on the 5' RACE reads, TCRdb lists one record per CDR3 protein. The table has tens of thousands of distinct CDR3 sequences, 10% seen once. Healthy controls comprised blood bank volunteers in Maryland, USA. PBMCs stored at -80 C, 2 million in total, were the source of the unsorted libraries. The receptor was isolated from a middle-aged man in good health. The sequenced sample consisted of PBMCs.

Written as DNA, the CDR3 is TGTGCCAGCGGCGGCCGGGAGACCCAGTACTTC. This sequence encodes CASGGRETQYF. The chain recombines TRBV12-3 or TRBV12-4 with TRBJ2-5; D call uncertain. CDR3 length: 11 amino acids. Trimming shortened V by 8 bases and J by 5 bases, and 9 bases separated the two germline ends.